Listed below are T cell receptor beta chains from one sample, sequenced in a study of T cell responses to AZD1222 COVID-19 vaccine. Clones were read by immunoSEQ multiplex PCR, and TCRdb kept only the in-frame ones, dropping some. The table records more than 140,000 clones, 88% of them present only once. The sample in question was peripheral blood, obtained on day 0 of AZD1222 vaccination. Receptors originate from an adult in good health. CDR3s include the opening cysteine and the closing phenylalanine or tryptophan. A D gene is named only where the DNA matches it firmly. A clone size is listed for some rows: how often the clone was seen (once, few, many), or a class if it is expanded.

size	V	J	D	DNA	CDR3
.	TRBV19	TRBJ1-5	.	TGTGCCAGTAGGGAACAGGGAAGGGGCCAGCCCCAGCATTTT	CASREQGRGQPQHF
.	TRBV19	TRBJ2-5	TRBD1	TGTGCCACGGCTAGCGAGGACAGGGCGAGCGCCCAGTACTTC	CATASEDRASAQYF
once	TRBV7-4	TRBJ2-7	.	TGTGCCAGCAGCTTCTTGGGGTCTTTAGTGAACTACGAGCAGTACTTC	CASSFLGSLVNYEQYF
.	TRBV5-1	TRBJ2-7	.	TGCGCCAGCAGCTTGGAGGGGGGAGCCGGGTACGAGCAGTACTTC	CASSLEGGAGYEQYF
.	TRBV7-9	TRBJ1-1	.	TGTGCCAGCTCTCCCCCAGAGTGGAAGAACACTGAAGCTTTCTTT	CASSPPEWKNTEAFF
once	TRBV4-2	TRBJ2-3	TRBD1	TGTGCCAGCAGCCGGGACAGGGTTGCAGATACGCAGTATTTT	CASSRDRVADTQYF
.	TRBV7-8	TRBJ1-4	.	TGTGCCAGCAGCTTAACCACCCCTGCAACTAATGAAAAACTGTTTTTT	CASSLTTPATNEKLFF
.	TRBV20-1	TRBJ2-4	.	TGCAGTGCTAGTCCCCAGGGATGGGAAAACATTCAGTACTTC	CSASPQGWENIQYF
.	TRBV2	TRBJ1-2	.	TGTGCCAGCAGCGATGGGACACCGCGGGAGGGCTACACCTTC	CASSDGTPREGYTF
.	TRBV30	TRBJ1-2	.	TGTGCCTGGGGTGGAGGCTATGGCTACACCTTC	CAWGGGYGYTF